This T cell receptor beta chain was sequenced in a study of OX40 agonist ivuxolimab in advanced cancers. The CDR3 is 19 residues long. V dropped 6 bases and J dropped 4; count of bases not matched to a gene: 11. Looked up from germline, CDR1 is KGHSH and CDR2 is LQKENI. Sequencing used immunoSEQ multiplex PCR; TCRdb keeps in-frame clones, though not all of them. In the table there are some 66,000 clones, less than 90% of which are singletons. The specimen comprised CD4+ or CD8+ T cells sorted from blood, sampled in a trial of the OX40 agonist ivuxolimab. The V and J genes are TRBV18 and TRBJ2-2; 16 nucleotides match TRBD2. The clonotype was recovered from an adult with an advanced solid tumor such as melanoma, head and neck, liver or kidney cancer. The CDR3 DNA reads as TGTGCCAGCTCGGCGACCGGGACTAGCGGGAGGGCCATCACCGGGGAGCTGTTTTTT. Translated, it gives CASSATGTSGRAITGELFF.